This T cell receptor beta chain is drawn from a study of vaccination effects on CD4 cells after COVID-19. Study-level information: Researchers drew samples from three convalescent patients early and late after vaccination.

The assay was immunoSEQ multiplex PCR, and TCRdb's table has in-frame clones only and misses some. Among about 46,000 clones, around 74% were seen once, and the ten largest hold 4.5% to 5.5%. The CDR3 extends over 15 amino acids. CDR1 is SGDLS and CDR2 is YYNGEE in the germline V gene. V dropped 1 base and J dropped 9 bases, with 17 bases sitting between them. Details on this clone: Its cognate antigen is unknown.

Subsequent to approximately 9 days of culture, CD4+ T cells were isolated. The person's infection with SARS-CoV-2, confirmed by PCR, took place between March and December 2020. Participants were given two doses of BNT162b2 or mRNA-1273 vaccine. This clonotype was sampled from a human donor who had a prior SARS-CoV-2 infection. Specimen: CD4+ T cells from PBMCs cultured without peptide, collected after COVID-19 vaccination. The chain combines TRBV9 with TRBJ2-1; TRBD2 is a possible D gene (6 bases). CDR3 sequence (DNA): TGTGCCAGCAGCGTACGGGGGTCCATTGGCGGTGAGCAGTTCTTC. It specifies CASSVRGSIGGEQFF.